These T cell receptor beta chains were read from a single sample in a study of blood T cell repertoires in COVID-19. Produced via immunoSEQ multiplex PCR; TCRdb's table is partial and in-frame only. The table shows 75,000 to 100,000 clones, with 65% to 85% occurring only once. The sequenced sample was peripheral blood. Receptor source: an elderly woman with acute or convalescent COVID-19. Each CDR3 is given with its conserved first and last residue. A D gene is named only where the DNA matches it firmly. Clone size is stated in some rows and not others, as once, few, many or a class when expanded.

V gene,clone size,D gene,J gene,CDR3 DNA,CDR3 protein
TRBV19,NA,NA,TRBJ2-3,TGTGCCAGTAGTACTAGCGCTAGCACAGATACGCAGTATTTT,CASSTSASTDTQYF
TRBV12-1,NA,NA,TRBJ2-3,TGTGCCAGCAGCTTACCCCCGGGACTAAATACGCAGTATTTT,CASSLPPGLNTQYF
TRBV19,NA,NA,TRBJ2-3,TGTGCCAGTAGTATGGGGGGAGTCCCAGATACGCAGTATTTT,CASSMGGVPDTQYF
TRBV3-1/TRBV3-2,NA,NA,TRBJ2-1,TGTGCCAGCAGCCAAGCGGGAGCAGCGAATGAGCAGTTCTTC,CASSQAGAANEQFF
TRBV19,NA,TRBD1,TRBJ1-2,TGTGCCAGTAGCCCAAACAGGGGGGAAGGCTACACCTTC,CASSPNRGEGYTF
TRBV7-9,few,TRBD1,TRBJ2-5,TGTGCCAGCAGCTTACTCCGGGGGACAGGGGAAGAGACCCAGTACTTC,CASSLLRGTGEETQYF
TRBV5-1,NA,TRBD1,TRBJ1-5,TGCGCCAGCAGCCCGGGACAGGACCACCAGCCCCAGCATTTT,CASSPGQDHQPQHF
TRBV3-1/TRBV3-2,NA,TRBD1,TRBJ1-6,TGTGCCAGCAGCCCCAGGACAGGGGGGGATTCACCCCTCCACTTT,CASSPRTGGDSPLHF
TRBV5-1,NA,NA,TRBJ2-2,TGCGCCAGCAGCGATCAGGGGAGTTGGTCCGGGGAGCTGTTTTTT,CASSDQGSWSGELFF
TRBV10-3,NA,TRBD2,TRBJ2-2,TGTGCCATCAGTGGAAAGGGACTAGCGGGAGGAGGGACCGGGGAGCTGTTTTTT,CAISGKGLAGGGTGELFF
TRBV5-1,NA,NA,TRBJ2-7,TGCGCCAGCAGCTTGGACGGGGAGCAGTACTTC,CASSLDGEQYF
TRBV18,NA,NA,TRBJ2-5,TGTGCCAGCTCACCAGTCAACAGGGAGACCCAGTACTTC,CASSPVNRETQYF
TRBV6-6,NA,TRBD1,TRBJ2-5,TGTGCCAGCAGTTACTCGGGCAGGGGGCTGCAGACCCAGTACTTC,CASSYSGRGLQTQYF
TRBV19,NA,TRBD1,TRBJ1-2,TGTGCCAGTACCCCCGGGACAGGGACCCCTGGCTACACCTTC,CASTPGTGTPGYTF